The rows below give T cell receptor beta chains drawn from one sample of a study of immune characterization of retroperitoneal liposarcoma. TCRdb re-derived calls from the PCR reads in MiXCR, one entry per CDR3 protein. This table holds about 10,000 distinct CDR3 sequences, about 29% found once. Sequencing was performed on tumor tissue. The origin of the receptors is a male donor with retroperitoneal liposarcoma. The CDR3 runs from the conserved cysteine through the conserved F or W. Fields, in order: J gene, D gene, V gene, clone size, CDR3 protein, CDR3 DNA. A D gene is named only where the DNA matches it firmly. Clone size is shown for a subset of rows, as once, few, many or a class of expanded clone.

TRBJ1-5 NA TRBV6-1 many CASSEEYRQALLYSNQPQHF TGTGCCAGCAGTGAGGAGTACCGACAGGCCCTACTTTATAGCAATCAGCCCCAGCATTTT
TRBJ2-7 NA TRBV6-5 NA CASSGPGGTYEQYF TGTGCCAGCAGTGGGCCCGGGGGAACCTACGAGCAGTACTTC
TRBJ2-1 NA TRBV10-1 NA CASSEIQAGTQFF TGCGCCAGCAGTGAGATTCAGGCGGGGACCCAGTTCTTC
TRBJ2-1 NA TRBV27 few CASSLGPSYEQFF TGTGCCAGCAGTTTAGGACCCTCTTACGAGCAGTTCTTC
TRBJ2-5 TRBD2 TRBV10-2 few CASSGIAGVPNNEQYF TGCGCCAGCAGTGGTATAGCGGGAGTCCCCAACAATGAGCAGTACTTC
TRBJ2-1 TRBD1 TRBV7-8 few CASSLVRGLMETQFF TGTGCCAGCAGCTTAGTTAGGGGGCTAATGGAGACCCAGTTCTTC
TRBJ1-3 TRBD1 TRBV7-2 medium-sized CASSSDRGNTIYF TGTGCCAGCAGCTCGGACAGGGGAAACACCATATATTTT
TRBJ1-2 NA TRBV6-8 NA CASSYKAAAYGYTF TGTGCCAGCAGTTACAAGGCGGCCGCCTATGGCTACACCTTC
TRBJ2-3 NA TRBV7-3 NA CASARRTDTQYF TGTGCCAGCGCTCGGCGCACAGATACGCAGTATTTT
TRBJ2-1 TRBD2 TRBV7-9 NA CASSLVIAGWKTQFF TGTGCCAGCAGCTTAGTGATAGCGGGATGGAAGACCCAGTTCTTC
TRBJ2-1 TRBD2 TRBV6-6 NA CASSYSRTSGNEQFF TGTGCCAGCAGTTACTCTAGGACTAGCGGCAATGAGCAGTTCTTC
TRBJ2-1 NA TRBV11-2 few CASSLEMANEQFF TGTGCCAGCAGCTTAGAGATGGCCAACGAGCAGTTCTTC
TRBJ2-7 NA TRBV25-1 NA CASGDNPYEQYF TGTGCCAGCGGGGACAATCCCTACGAGCAGTACTTC
TRBJ2-3 NA TRBV6-1 medium-sized CASSLTVRDTQYF TGTGCCAGCAGCTTGACTGTGCGAGATACGCAGTATTTT
TRBJ2-7 NA TRBV7-8 many CASSLAGMSSYEQYF TGTGCCAGCAGCTTAGCGGGGATGAGCTCCTACGAGCAGTACTTC
TRBJ1-2 NA TRBV7-2 many CASSSDRYGYTF TGTGCCAGCAGCTCAGACAGATATGGCTACACCTTC
TRBJ2-1 NA TRBV11-1 NA CASSQGGFEQFF TGTGCCAGCAGCCAAGGGGGTTTCGAGCAGTTCTTC
TRBJ2-1 NA TRBV6-1 many CASAEGSSYEQFF TGTGCTTCCGCCGAGGGCAGCTCCTACGAGCAGTTCTTC
TRBJ2-4 NA TRBV6-7 once CASKEQGLQNIQYF TGTGCCAGCAAGGAACAGGGTTTGCAAAACATTCAGTACTTC
TRBJ2-7 NA TRBV6-5 NA CASSYLQGLGQYF TGTGCCAGCAGTTATTTACAGGGTCTAGGGCAGTACTTC
TRBJ2-7 TRBD2 TRBV12-3/TRBV12-4 many CASSSKPGGVAYEQYF TGTGCCAGCAGTTCCAAACCGGGAGGAGTAGCCTACGAGCAGTACTTC
TRBJ2-1 TRBD2 TRBV6-1 few CASSETRDLAGDF TGTGCCAGCAGTGAAACCCGGGACCTAGCGGGAGACTTC
TRBJ2-1 TRBD2 TRBV6-1 few CASSEQPPAGGSYNEQFF TGTGCCAGCAGTGAACAACCTCCAGCGGGGGGCTCCTACAATGAGCAGTTCTTC
TRBJ2-7 TRBD2 TRBV12-3/TRBV12-4 NA CASARPHSGYYEQYF TGTGCCAGCGCAAGGCCCCATAGCGGGTACTACGAGCAGTACTTC
TRBJ2-2 TRBD2 TRBV6-1 many CASSGAGLGTGELFF TGTGCCAGCAGTGGAGCGGGACTGGGTACCGGGGAGCTGTTTTTT
TRBJ2-1 NA TRBV10-1 few CASSKGSSYNEQFF TGCGCCAGCAGTAAGGGAAGCTCCTACAATGAGCAGTTCTTC
TRBJ2-7 NA TRBV6-1 medium-sized CASSYTWNNEQYF TGTGCCAGCAGTTATACGTGGAACAATGAGCAGTACTTC
TRBJ1-5 NA TRBV7-2 many CASSPALTRGRDQPQHF TGTGCCAGCAGCCCAGCCCTAACACGGGGGAGGGATCAGCCCCAGCATTTT
TRBJ2-7 NA TRBV6-8 few CASSYRDVRTYEQYF TGTGCCAGCAGTTACCGGGACGTGCGAACCTACGAGCAGTACTTC
TRBJ2-1 TRBD2 TRBV6-1 NA CASSPRTSNYNEQFF TGTGCCAGCAGTCCTCGGACTAGTAACTACAATGAGCAGTTCTTC
TRBJ2-3 TRBD2 TRBV27 NA CASRSLAGGPGDTQYF TGTGCCAGCAGAAGCCTAGCGGGGGGGCCCGGAGATACGCAGTATTTT
TRBJ1-1 NA TRBV7-2 NA CASSLLGGNTEAFF TGTGCCAGCAGCTTATTAGGCGGAAACACTGAAGCTTTCTTT
TRBJ2-1 NA TRBV6-7 NA CASHPEQFF TGTGCCAGCCATCCCGAGCAGTTCTTC
TRBJ2-7 NA TRBV6-1 medium-sized CASRPHRTYEQYF TGTGCCAGCAGACCCCATAGGACCTACGAGCAGTACTTC
TRBJ2-5 NA TRBV25-1 NA CASSLTETQYF TGTGCCAGCAGTCTCACAGAGACCCAGTACTTC
TRBJ1-4 TRBD1 TRBV12-5 many CASGLVQGQGFNEKLFF TGTGCTAGTGGTTTGGTACAGGGGCAGGGCTTCAATGAAAAACTGTTTTTT